This TCR beta chain was sequenced in a study of blood T cells in healthy people across ages (dated by TCRdb to 2013 to 2016). Study-level background: Template switching captured roughly one uniquely barcoded TCR beta cDNA molecule per two T cells in model experiments. To track age-related changes in TCR beta repertoire diversity, the study relied on deep sequencing normalized with unique cDNA molecular identifiers. The donors were divided into four age groups: young (average approximately 17 years), middle-aged (roughly 42), aged (approximately 62) and long-lived (around 87). To avoid experimental bias, donors of different ages were randomly spread across the sequencing lanes. For two donors (one aged 18 to 29 and one aged 80 or older), the study analyzed two additional independent replicas of 1 million unique cDNA reads from the same blood draw. General findings and caveats noted by the study authors: As age increased, observed TCR beta diversity per million T cells dropped in a roughly linear way, and a significant reduction was already evident by age about 40. The long-lived group showed more naive CD4+ T cells, fewer expanded clones and increased TCR diversity than the aged group, suggesting age selection. Estimates of total diversity based on one million sequenced T cells were regarded as lower bounds and as underestimates. Because profiling used bulk unsorted PBMCs, naive and antigen-experienced compartments could not be compared conclusively. The percentage of naive T cells measured by flow cytometry correlated strongly with observed TCR beta diversity. Because the CMV infection status of the donors was unknown, age-related changes in expanded clonotypes may potentially have been confounded.

Taken from cysteine to phenylalanine, the CDR3 has 12 residues. Only CDR3 DNA remains: 36 bases, in frame from the first base. Taken from the germline V gene (reference sequence), the CDR1 and CDR2 loops are SGHKS and YYEKEE. Trimming removed 3 bases from V and 11 bases from J, leaving 14 bases between the germline ends. A note on this clonotype: Its antigen is not yet known. No qualities accompany the bases; no much larger clone lies one base away.

Systemically healthy Caucasian individuals from Russia, some 36 in total and aged about 6 to 100 years, were included as donors. Each donor gave 8 to 10 milliliters of peripheral blood, collected into EDTA-treated Vacutainer tubes. PBMCs were isolated by Ficoll-Paque density-gradient centrifugation, with at least 6.5 million obtained per sample. Total RNA was extracted from PBMCs with Trizol reagent, with at least 6 micrograms obtained per sample. Naive CD45RAhigh/CD27high T cell percentages were measured by flow cytometry on a PBMC aliquot from every donor. To prepare the library, 5' RACE was applied. Data came from an Illumina HiSeq 2500. The second PCR ran for about 7 to 11 cycles and used a J-beta primer mix along with a sample-barcoded 5' primer. A template-switch 5' adaptor carrying 12 random nucleotides introduced a unique molecular identifier onto each TCR beta cDNA molecule. Each sample yielded at least 3 million CDR3-containing paired-end reads. All of the RNA was converted into first-strand cDNA using the Mint cDNA synthesis kit, with a TRBC-specific oligonucleotide serving as the primer. After uracil-DNA glycosylase treatment, a first 18-cycle PCR used universal primers M1SS and BC2_uni_R on all cDNA. Regarding the original processing steps: Normalization of each sample was performed by random selection of 1 million high-quality reads, each carrying a distinct molecular identifier. Reads with shared molecular identifiers were discarded instead of being binned into consensus sequences. MiTCR, run with a Q25 quality threshold and the strictest error-elimination algorithm, handled CDR3 identification, clonotype clustering and error correction. A nonparametric unseen species model with Euler transformation was used to estimate a lower bound on total TCR beta diversity. The raw public data were reprocessed by TCRdb itself: fastp quality trimming at Q25, MiXCR clonotype calling, in-frame beta chains only. All rows with the same CDR3 protein become a single entry with the most common DNA and genes. These V and J calls originate from TCRdb's pipeline instead of the authors' own analysis. The sample table holds about 640,000 distinct CDR3 sequences, of which 58% were seen once. Jointly, the top ten make up 30% to 45% of the sample.

Source material: blood. The V and J segments used are TRBV5-5 and TRBJ2-5; possibly the D gene is TRBD2, per 5 matching bases. This TCR came from a man aged 55 to 70 in good health. The encoded CDR3 is CASSWTDWEQYF. In nucleotides, the sequence is TGTGCCAGCAGCTGGACGGACTGGGAGCAGTACTTC.